This T cell receptor beta chain was sequenced in a study of ipilimumab plus nivolumab after autologous stem cell transplantation. A word on this clone: Antigen specificity is unknown.

Only in-frame clones appear in the TCRdb table, and some are missing; sequencing was by immunoSEQ multiplex PCR. Among roughly 11,000 clones, approximately 69% were seen once, and the ten largest hold about 28%. Ipilimumab, 1 mg/kg, started 14 to 28 days after autologous transplant. Study-wide findings and caveats: Authors suggest TCR repertoire, Treg phenotype and gut microbiota support further study.

The germline V gene encodes CDR1 SGHNT and CDR2 YYREEE (reference sequence). Trimming took 4 bases from V and 5 from J; bases not matched to a gene: 8. This CDR3 is 15 amino acids long. Specimen: PBMCs, collected in a trial of ipilimumab plus nivolumab as post-transplant consolidation. This TCR was recovered from a male donor with diffuse large B-cell lymphoma. The chain combines TRBV5-4 with TRBJ2-7; TRBD2 aligns across 11 bases. The CDR3 sequence is CASSDLLAGVHEQYF. The CDR3 DNA sequence: TGTGCCAGCAGCGACCTACTAGCGGGAGTTCACGAGCAGTACTTC.